What follows are 9 T cell receptor beta chains derived from one specimen sequenced in a study of regulatory T cells in long-lasting Graves disease. Time point specified: persistent/refractory GD, antithyroid drugs over 5 years with positive TRAb. With RNA extracted from PBMCs as input, the TCR library was made. Construction of TCR beta libraries relied on iRepertoire HTBI primers and on Arm-PCR targeting CDR3 regions. Using its own MiXCR run on the multiplex PCR reads, TCRdb lists one record per CDR3 protein. Here the sample spans 300,000 to 500,000 distinct CDR3 sequences, around 20% being singletons. The sample was peripheral blood mononuclear cells (PBMCs), taken when the disease was refractory, from a patient treated with antithyroid drugs. The receptors shown here come from a female donor with Graves disease.

Many counts were recorded for this clonotype. The chain joins TRBV6-1 to TRBJ1-1; perhaps TRBD1 as D (6 bases). Deletions cut 8 bases from V and 0 bases from J, with 10 bases between. Germline V gene sequence: CDR1 MNHNS, CDR2 SASEGT. The CDR3 sequence is 13 residues long. The DNA of the CDR3 is TGTGCCAGCGACGCAGGGGTGAACACTGAAGCTTTCTTT. Translation: CASDAGVNTEAFF.

The CDR3 DNA is TGTGCCACCAGCAGACCGCAAGAGACCCAGTACTTC. Protein sequence: CATSRPQETQYF. The V call is TRBV15, the J call TRBJ2-5; D is undetermined. CDR3 size: 12 residues. CDR1 is LNHNV, CDR2 YYDKDF, per germline (reference sequence). Between the trimmed V and J ends, which lost 2 bases and 2 bases, there was a span of 3 bases.

This clonotype was detected ten times or more. The chain combines TRBV28 with TRBJ2-2, with TRBD2 matching over 13 bases. With V trimmed by 4 bases and J by 7 bases, 6 bases remained unmatched. The CDR3 contains 16 residues. CDR1 and CDR2 (germline): MDHEN, SYDVKM. CDR3 coding DNA: TGTGCCAGCAGTTCCAGACTAGCGGGAGGATACGGGGAGCTGTTTTTT. This encodes CASSSRLAGGYGELFF. The complete variable domain, with remaining parts taken from reference TRBV28 and TRBJ2-2, reads DVKVTQSSRYLVKRTGEKVFLECVQDMDHENMFWYRQDPGLGLRLIYFSYDVKMKEKGDIPEGYSVSREKKERFSLILESASTNQTSMYLCASSSRLAGGYGELFFGEGSRLTVL.

As for this clonotype: It may be a read error: a sequence one base away is much more abundant. J is TRBJ2-7 and V is TRBV7-8; 7 bases match TRBD2. The CDR3 covers 13 residues. Trimming cost V 6 bases and J 3 bases; bases outside gene matches: 5. Germline loops: CDR1 SGHVS, CDR2 FQNEAQ. The CDR3 nucleotides read TGTGCCAGCAGAGGAGCGGGGTTCTACGAGCAGTACTTC. It translates to CASRGAGFYEQYF.

This clonotype has a count of ten or more. The V gene is TRBV16, the J gene TRBJ1-1, with D perhaps matching TRBD1 (5 bases). CDR3 size: 15 residues. From germline, CDR1 is KGHSY and CDR2 FQNENV. V was shortened by 0 bases and J by 4 bases, with 12 bases between the two germline ends. CDR3 sequence: CASSQSGSGSTEAFF. The CDR3 coding sequence is TGTGCCAGCAGCCAATCGGGGTCAGGGTCCACTGAAGCTTTCTTT.

This clonotype was observed at least ten times. CDR3 amino acids: CASSFYSRGGGGETQYF. The CDR3 DNA is TGTGCCAGCAGTTTTTACTCGAGAGGAGGGGGCGGAGAGACCCAGTACTTC. J is TRBJ2-5 and V is TRBV12-3 or TRBV12-4; D might be TRBD1 (7 bases). Trimming removed 3 bases at V and 4 bases at J, with 21 bases between. This CDR3 has 17 residues.

The chain carries TRBV6-1 and TRBJ2-7, with D maybe TRBD2 (5 bases). CDR3 length: 15 residues. Trimming took 2 bases from V and 3 from J, leaving 14 bases between them. CDR1 and CDR2 (germline): MNHNS, SASEGT. The chain's CDR3 is CASSELRAYLYEQYF. CDR3 sequence (DNA): TGTGCCAGCAGTGAATTGAGGGCCTACCTCTACGAGCAGTACTTC.

This clonotype was recorded a few times. The chain couples TRBV5-1 to TRBJ2-1, with a possible D match to TRBD1 (6 bases). Trimming left V 2 bases short and J 6 bases short, with 15 bases between. Germline CDR1 SGHRS, CDR2 YFSETQ. The length of the CDR3 is 15 residues. Here the CDR3 reads CASSFVQGPGNEQFF. The CDR3 DNA follows: TGCGCCAGCAGCTTCGTTCAGGGGCCCGGCAATGAGCAGTTCTTC.

The V gene is TRBV6-9, the J gene TRBJ1-5, with TRBD1 as a possible D gene (6 bases). Trimming shortened V by 4 bases and J by 3 bases, and 22 bases separated the two germline ends. Germline V gene sequence: CDR1 MNHGY, CDR2 SVAAGI. The CDR3 covers 18 residues. Here the CDR3 DNA reads TGTGCCAGCAGTTCCATGGGGGACGGCAGGGGATTCAATCAGCCCCAGCATTTT. Translation: CASSSMGDGRGFNQPQHF.